This T cell receptor (beta chain) came from a study of OX40 agonist ivuxolimab in advanced cancers. About the full investigation: Ivuxolimab was a fully human IgG2 agonistic monoclonal antibody targeting the costimulatory receptor OX40 (CD134). Intravenous ivuxolimab was administered to patients every 2 weeks at six dose levels: 0.01, 0.1, 0.3, 1.5, 3 and 10 mg/kg. Of the roughly 54 dose-escalation patients, hepatocellular carcinoma was present in approximately 20, melanoma in some 15, renal cell carcinoma in 9 and head and neck cancer in 9. In the dose-escalation cohort, 82.7% of patients were male, and the mean age was around 60 years, with a range of 23 to 79. Patients were allowed to have had prior anti-PD-1, anti-PD-L1 or anti-CTLA-4 therapy, and more than 30% of the dose-escalation patients had previously received checkpoint inhibitors. Partial responses occurred in three dose-escalation patients: two with cutaneous melanoma and one with hepatocellular carcinoma. Peripheral TCRbeta sequencing was intended to test whether TCR sequence diversity was altered and clonal T-cell expansion was caused by ivuxolimab. The paper reports the monotherapy dose-escalation portion (N of about 54 patients) of the phase I ivuxolimab trial.

Spanning cysteine to phenylalanine, the CDR3 consists of 15 amino acids. The entry retains the CDR3 DNA only, 45 bases that are in frame from base 1. Sequences MDHEN (CDR1) and SYDVKM (CDR2) are obtained from the germline V gene. The trim is 9 bases for V and 2 bases for J, with a gap of 16 bases between the germline ends. About this clone: This receptor's antigen is unknown. No per-base quality is available; no much larger clone lies one base away.

To sequence the TCRbeta CDR3 region, genomic DNA was isolated from the sorted cells. The immunoSEQ Assay was used to sequence the TCRbeta CDR3 regions. TCRdb mirrors the immuneACCESS table, restricted to in-frame sequences. Some clones are absent from its copies; in checked studies, under half trace to an unresolved V gene, and the reason for the others is unknown. The sample yields some 51,000 clones; around 87% were counted once. The ten most abundant clones make up roughly 13% of the sample. The trial excluded patients who had a history of autoimmune disease or were on systemic immunosuppression. In every dose cohort, peripheral blood was drawn for TCR sequencing at baseline, cycle 4 day 1, and cycle 7 day 1. The samples were drawn from a first-in-human, open-label, multicenter phase I dose-escalation trial of ivuxolimab. Adults with locally advanced or metastatic head and neck squamous cell, hepatocellular, melanoma or renal cell carcinoma were enrolled in the trial. Before TCR sequencing, CD4+ and CD8+ T cells were separately sorted from peripheral blood.

Beyond this particular receptor, the publication reports: Low levels of normalized T-cell clonal expansion were also seen in some patients who did not respond. After ivuxolimab, more expanded clones were found on average in CD8+ T cells than in CD4+ T cells. Which antigens the clonally expanded peripheral T cells were specific for was not determined. At doses of 0.1 to 3.0 mg/kg, clonal expansion of both CD4+ and CD8+ T cells in blood was seen between baseline and week 6. In the 0.1-3.0 mg/kg groups, partial responders were among the patients with the lowest normalized peripheral clonal expansion, particularly in CD8+ T cells.

The sequence came from an adult with an advanced solid tumor such as melanoma, head and neck, liver or kidney cancer. Rearrangement joined TRBV28 to TRBJ1-4, with TRBD1 as a weak D call on 6 bases. The input for sequencing was CD4+ or CD8+ T cells sorted from blood, taken in a trial of the OX40 agonist ivuxolimab. Here the CDR3 is given as CARRPRGGTNEKLFF. The nucleotide sequence reads TGTGCCAGGCGCCCGAGGGGGGGTACTAATGAAAAACTGTTTTTT.